This is a list of T cell receptor beta chains from one sample in a study of OX40 agonist ivuxolimab in advanced cancers. Clones were read by immunoSEQ multiplex PCR, and TCRdb kept only the in-frame ones, dropping some. Here the sample spans 61,000 or so clones, 83% being singletons. Specimen: CD4+ or CD8+ T cells sorted from blood, collected in a trial of the OX40 agonist ivuxolimab. The receptors stem from an adult with an advanced solid tumor such as melanoma, head and neck, liver or kidney cancer. CDR3s include the opening cysteine and the closing phenylalanine or tryptophan. Fields, in order: CDR3 length, clone size, J gene, D gene, V gene, CDR3 DNA, CDR3 protein. The D gene is left open where the match is weak. Clone size is shown for a subset of rows, as once, few, many or a class of expanded clone.

15,.,TRBJ1-1,TRBD1,TRBV14,TGTGCCAGCAGCCAAGTTCCAGGGGGGAACACTGAAGCTTTCTTT,CASSQVPGGNTEAFF
12,.,TRBJ2-3,TRBD1,TRBV11-3,TGTGCCAGCAGTCAAACAGGGGGCACGCAGTATTTT,CASSQTGGTQYF
15,.,TRBJ2-1,.,TRBV5-3,TGTGCCAGAAGCTTGTCGGGTGGGACAATGGATGAGCAGTTCTTC,CARSLSGGTMDEQFF
18,.,TRBJ1-1,.,TRBV7-9,TGTGCCAGCAGCTTAGGCCGAGTATCGGGACCCTCGAACACTGAAGCTTTCTTT,CASSLGRVSGPSNTEAFF
13,.,TRBJ1-2,.,TRBV2,TGTGCCAGCAACTTCATAGGGGCAGGCAGCTACACCTTC,CASNFIGAGSYTF
12,.,TRBJ1-1,.,TRBV7-2,TGTGCCAGCAGCCTCGGGACGGAGGAAGCTTTCTTT,CASSLGTEEAFF
15,few,TRBJ2-3,.,TRBV18,TGTGCCAGCTCACCAGTGGGCGGTGGCACAGATACGCAGTATTTT,CASSPVGGGTDTQYF
14,.,TRBJ2-4,.,TRBV7-9,TGTGCCAGCAGCTGGGAGGTTGACAGGGATATTCAGTACTTC,CASSWEVDRDIQYF
10,.,TRBJ2-7,.,TRBV6-1,TGTGCCAGCGGCCTCTACGAGCAGTACTTC,CASGLYEQYF
15,.,TRBJ2-1,TRBD1,TRBV7-9,TGTGCCAGCAGCTTAGGGGAACAGGGGGGCCATGAGCAGTTCTTC,CASSLGEQGGHEQFF
14,.,TRBJ2-5,.,TRBV4-1,TGCGCCAGCAGCAGGGGTTGGGGTCAAGAGACCCAGTACTTC,CASSRGWGQETQYF
17,.,TRBJ1-2,.,TRBV7-2,TGTGCCAGCAGCCAAGGGTACTTGGAACAGGTTAACTATGGCTACACCTTC,CASSQGYLEQVNYGYTF
12,.,TRBJ1-3,.,TRBV7-9,TGTGCCAGCAGCCAAGGCGCGAGCACCATATATTTT,CASSQGASTIYF
12,.,TRBJ1-2,.,TRBV28,TGTGCCAGCAGTTCATCCATCTATGGCTACACCTTC,CASSSSIYGYTF
17,.,TRBJ2-6,.,TRBV18,TGTGCCAGCTCACCTTCAGAGGGCAGCTCTGGGGCCAACGTCCTGACTTTC,CASSPSEGSSGANVLTF